A single sample is the source of the 7 T cell receptor beta chains below, sequenced in a study of T-cell reconstitution after alpha-beta-depleted transplantation in children. A library of TCRbeta sequences, prepared with unique molecular identifiers, was generated. TCRdb reanalysed the PCR reads using MiXCR and keeps one entry per CDR3 protein. The table shows some 400,000 distinct CDR3 sequences, with about 20% occurring only once. The sequencing here drew on PBMCs from the stem cell graft donor, taken from the stem cell graft. The source is a human donor who donated a stem cell graft to a child with acute myeloid leukemia.

This clonotype came up a few times. V usage is TRBV6-1 and J usage is TRBJ2-7, with D possibly matching TRBD1 (5 bases). Germline V gives CDR1 MNHNS, CDR2 SASEGT. V was pared by 6 bases and J by 2 bases, with 11 bases between. The CDR3 has 13 residues. CDR3 in DNA: TGTGCCAGCAGGGCAGGGATCGCCTACGAGCAGTACTTC. Encoded protein: CASRAGIAYEQYF.

The chain recombines TRBV15 with TRBJ2-1; TRBD2 matches at 15 bases. With V trimmed by 9 bases and J by 9 bases, 6 bases remained unmatched. CDR1 and CDR2 from the germline V gene are LNHNV and YYDKDF (reference sequence). This CDR3 has 14 residues. CDR3 protein: CATRTSGREGEQFF. The CDR3 nucleotides are TGTGCCACTAGGACTAGCGGGAGGGAAGGTGAGCAGTTCTTC.

The chain uses TRBV12-3 or TRBV12-4 and TRBJ2-7; possibly TRBD1 for D (6 bases). The CDR3 contains 14 residues. V lost 3 bases and J lost 6, with 15 bases in between. CDR3 amino acids: CASSLGRGWGEQYF. In DNA, the CDR3 is TGTGCCAGCAGTTTGGGCAGGGGATGGGGCGAGCAGTACTTC.

The chain couples TRBV12-3 or TRBV12-4 to TRBJ2-2; no clear D. The CDR3 totals 16 residues. V was clipped by 3 bases and J by 0 bases, with 11 bases between them. The CDR3 DNA follows: TGTGCCAGCAGTTTTAGGGCTGACTCGAACACCGGGGAGCTGTTTTTT. Translation gives CASSFRADSNTGELFF.

The rearrangement joins TRBV24-1 to TRBJ2-1; no clear D gene. This CDR3 is built from 13 residues. Germline CDR1 and CDR2: KGHDR and SFDVKD. Trimming shortened V by 6 bases and J by 7 bases, and 12 bases separated the two germline ends. The CDR3 reads CATSPSRANEQFF. In DNA form, the CDR3 reads TGTGCCACCAGTCCGAGTAGAGCGAATGAGCAGTTCTTC.

This clonotype was detected many times. The chain couples TRBV20-1 to TRBJ2-7; D gene ambiguous. CDR3 length: 13 residues. CDR1 is DFQATT, CDR2 SNEGSKA, per germline (reference sequence). Trimming removed 3 bases at V and 0 bases at J, with 9 bases between. This CDR3 is CSASLPLSYEQYF. In nucleotides, the CDR3 is TGCAGTGCTAGCCTGCCACTCTCCTACGAGCAGTACTTC.

This clonotype was seen only a few times. This rearrangement joins TRBV20-1 to TRBJ2-7; 7 bases agree with TRBD2. In germline, CDR1 is DFQATT, CDR2 SNEGSKA (reference sequence). The ends lost 3 bases at V and 3 bases at J; junction bases unmatched: 11. The length of the CDR3 is 15 residues. The CDR3 here is CSASVPGRPYYEQYF. CDR3 DNA sequence: TGCAGTGCTAGTGTTCCCGGGAGGCCCTACTACGAGCAGTACTTC.